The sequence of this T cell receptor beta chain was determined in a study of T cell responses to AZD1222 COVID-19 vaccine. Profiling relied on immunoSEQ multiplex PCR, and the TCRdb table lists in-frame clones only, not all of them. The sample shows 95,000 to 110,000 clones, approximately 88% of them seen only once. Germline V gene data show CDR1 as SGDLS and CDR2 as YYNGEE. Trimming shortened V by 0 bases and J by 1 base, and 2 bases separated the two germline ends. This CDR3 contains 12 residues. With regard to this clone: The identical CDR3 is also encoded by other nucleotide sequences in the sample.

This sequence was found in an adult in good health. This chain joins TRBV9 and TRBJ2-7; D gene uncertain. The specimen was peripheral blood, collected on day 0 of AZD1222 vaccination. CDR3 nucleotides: TGTGCCAGCAGCGTAGAATCCTACGAGCAGTACTTC. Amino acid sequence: CASSVESYEQYF.